The clone carrying this T cell receptor (beta chain) was observed many times. The antigen remains unidentified. Active moderate-to-severe ophthalmopathy, Clinical Activity Score at least 3, NOSPECS at least 4, under 3 months' duration. Not enrolled were patients with uncontrolled infection, other autoimmune disease, pregnancy or lactation. This specimen belongs to a study of T cells in Graves' hyperthyroidism and ophthalmopathy. General study findings and limits: Within blood appeared most thyroid clonotypes that had expanded above 0.001.

CDR1 is MNHEY and CDR2 is SVGEGT in the germline V gene. Trimming stripped 7 bases from V and 0 bases from J, with 12 bases between. This CDR3 spans 14 amino acids. From RNA transcripts, TCR beta CDR3 regions were amplified. When the TCR CDR3 underwent first-round RT-PCR, the HTBI primer set was used. Using its own MiXCR run on the multiplex PCR reads, TCRdb lists one record per CDR3 protein. The table shows fewer than 650,000 distinct CDR3 sequences, with approximately 14% occurring only once. The V gene is TRBV6-2 or TRBV6-3, the J gene TRBJ1-1; D is uncertain. The sample taken for sequencing was blood. This TCR came from a middle-aged woman with Graves' ophthalmopathy. CDR3 amino acids: CASTQTAMNTEAFF. DNA for the CDR3: TGTGCCAGCACCCAGACCGCTATGAACACTGAAGCTTTCTTT.